The clone carrying this T cell receptor beta chain was seen repeatedly, ten times or more. Antigen: not known. Each CDR3 protein gets one entry after TCRdb re-called the reads with MiXCR. The table lists some 900,000 distinct CDR3 sequences, around a third of them singletons. This record comes from a study of T cell repertoires in cytomegalovirus infection. General study results and limits: HLA-C-restricted TCR beta clonotypes specific for CMV led the ex vivo response.

Trimming removed 7 bases at V and 1 base at J, with 10 bases between. The CDR3 contains 14 residues. Germline values: CDR1 SGHVS, CDR2 FQNEAQ. The chain is built from TRBV7-8 and TRBJ2-2; D is possibly TRBD1 (6 bases). Sequencing used cultured CD8+ T cells from PBMCs, obtained from culture after CMV antigen stimulation. The TCR comes from a human donor in good health (CMV status not recorded). Some clones in this sample may be carry-over from other donors' samples. The chain's CDR3 is CASTDRRNTGELFF. In DNA form, the CDR3 reads TGTGCCAGCACCGACAGGAGGAACACCGGGGAGCTGTTTTTT.